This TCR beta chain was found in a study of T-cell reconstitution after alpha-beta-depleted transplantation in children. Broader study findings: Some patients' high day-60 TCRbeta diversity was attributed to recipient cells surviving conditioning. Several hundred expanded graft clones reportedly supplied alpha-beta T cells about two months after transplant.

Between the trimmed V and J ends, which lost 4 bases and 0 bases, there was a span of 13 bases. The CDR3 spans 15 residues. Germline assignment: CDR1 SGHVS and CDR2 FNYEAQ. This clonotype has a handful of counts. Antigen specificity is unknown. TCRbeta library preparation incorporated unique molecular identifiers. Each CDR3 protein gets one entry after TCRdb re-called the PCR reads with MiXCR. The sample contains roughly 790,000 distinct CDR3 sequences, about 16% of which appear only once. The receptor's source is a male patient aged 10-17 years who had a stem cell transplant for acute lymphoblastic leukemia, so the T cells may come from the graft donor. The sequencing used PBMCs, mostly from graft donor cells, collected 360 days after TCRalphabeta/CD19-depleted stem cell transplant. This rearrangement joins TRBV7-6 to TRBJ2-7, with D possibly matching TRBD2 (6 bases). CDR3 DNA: TGTGCCAGCAGCTCCCGGGACTCGAGCTCCTACGAGCAGTACTTC. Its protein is CASSSRDSSSYEQYF.